Listed here are 11 T cell receptor beta chains from one sample, sequenced in a study of shared clonotypes between healthy human individuals. The table came from immunoSEQ multiplex PCR; TCRdb's copy has only in-frame clones and leaves some out. The data show about 680,000 clones, approximately 73% seen once. The sequenced sample consisted of memory CD4+ T cells sorted from blood. Subset here: CD45RA-negative fraction. The source is a woman aged 30 to 39 in good health.

The rearrangement links TRBV30 to TRBJ1-5; 7 bases fit TRBD1. This CDR3 has 14 residues. Germline CDR1 reads GTSNPN; CDR2 reads SVGIG (reference sequence). The J segment lost 2 bases and the V segment lost 3 bases, leaving 4 bases of the junction unmatched. DNA of the CDR3: TGTGCCTGGAGCAAGACAGGGCGCAATCAGCCCCAGCATTTT. Protein sequence: CAWSKTGRNQPQHF.

This clone appeared a single time. The chain couples TRBV5-3 to TRBJ1-5; D is ambiguous. TRBV5-3 is known as an ORF, though its function is uncertain. Trimming stripped 1 base from V and 3 bases from J, with 11 bases between. CDR3 length: 15 residues. The CDR3: CARSLRRRVNQPQHF. CDR3 nucleotide sequence: TGTGCCAGAAGCTTGAGGCGACGGGTCAATCAGCCCCAGCATTTT.

This clone was recorded a few times. The rearrangement joins TRBV19 to TRBJ1-2; weak D call: TRBD1 (6 bases). V lost 1 base and J lost 7, with 16 bases in between. This CDR3 contains 15 residues. Germline-derived CDR1 and CDR2 are LNHDA and SQIVND (reference sequence). CDR3 coding DNA: TGTGCCAGTAGTATAGCCAGGACAGAGTTTGGTGGCTACACCTTC. It translates to CASSIARTEFGGYTF. Filled out from reference TRBV19 and TRBJ1-2, the complete variable domain reads DGGITQSPKYLFRKEGQNVTLSCEQNLNHDAMYWYRQDPGQGLRLIYYSQIVNDFQKGDIAEGYSVSREKKESFPLTVTSAQKNPTAFYLCASSIARTEFGGYTFGSGTRLTVV.

The chain has TRBV7-9 and TRBJ2-1; a possible D gene is TRBD2 (6 bases). V lost 4 bases and J 4 bases, leaving 8 bases between the germline ends. The CDR3 is 13 amino acids. Looked up from germline, CDR1 is SEHNR and CDR2 is FQNEAQ (reference sequence). The CDR3 region is CASSSTRYNEQFF. DNA for the CDR3: TGTGCCAGCAGCTCGACTAGGTACAATGAGCAGTTCTTC.

J is TRBJ2-7 and V is TRBV6-5, with 7 positions matching TRBD2. The J segment lost 4 bases and the V segment lost 11 bases, leaving 11 bases of the junction unmatched. This CDR3 region has 13 residues. CDR1 is MNHEY, CDR2 SVGAGI, per germline. The CDR3 spells CAVRGGSFYEQYF. DNA for the CDR3: TGTGCCGTCCGAGGCGGGAGCTTTTACGAGCAGTACTTC.

The CDR3 nucleotides are TGTGCCTGGAGTGACCGATGGACAGGGCCCTCCTACGAGCAGTACTTC. Translating gives CAWSDRWTGPSYEQYF. The rearrangement uses TRBV30 and TRBJ2-7; 8 bases agree with TRBD1. Germline-derived CDR1 and CDR2 are GTSNPN and SVGIG (reference sequence). Trimming cost V 1 base and J 0 bases; bases outside gene matches: 8. This CDR3 region has 16 residues.

This sequence joins TRBV5-6 and TRBJ2-1, with a weak D call TRBD2 (6 bases). Trimming stripped 10 bases from V and 0 bases from J, with 23 bases between. CDR1 is SGHDT, CDR2 YYEEEE, per germline. The length of the CDR3 is 17 residues. The CDR3 here is CAGPPSRRRGSYNEQFF. The CDR3 DNA sequence: TGTGCCGGACCCCCCTCCCGGAGGAGGGGCTCCTACAATGAGCAGTTCTTC.

This chain uses TRBV6-5 with TRBJ1-1; D unresolved. CDR1 and CDR2 from the germline V gene are MNHEY and SVGAGI. The length of the CDR3 is 15 residues. V was shortened by 7 bases and J by 1 base, with 16 bases between the two germline ends. CDR3: CASMAAKLRNTEAFF. CDR3 bases: TGTGCCAGCATGGCAGCCAAACTTAGGAACACTGAAGCTTTCTTT.

The chain carries TRBV7-8 and TRBJ2-7; the D gene is possibly TRBD2 (5 bases). Trimming cost V 1 base and J 0 bases, with 13 bases left between them. This CDR3 contains 16 residues. CDR1 is SGHVS, CDR2 FQNEAQ, per germline. The CDR3 DNA follows: TGTGCCAGCAGCTTAGACCCATCGGGGAGCTCCTACGAGCAGTACTTC. As protein: CASSLDPSGSSYEQYF. Supplemented by reference TRBV7-8 and TRBJ2-7, the full variable domain reads GAGVSQSPRYKVAKRGQDVALRCDPISGHVSLFWYQQALGQGPEFLTYFQNEAQLDKSGLPSDRFFAERPEGSVSTLKIQRTQQEDSAVYLCASSLDPSGSSYEQYFGPGTRLTVT.

The genes are TRBV20-1 and TRBJ1-4, with D maybe TRBD1 (5 bases). V lost 7 bases to trimming and J lost 7 bases, with 10 bases between them. Germline V gene lookup returns CDR1 DFQATT and CDR2 SNEGSKA (reference sequence). The CDR3 is 11 amino acids. The CDR3: CSGGLGEKLFF. CDR3 DNA: TGCAGTGGGGGGTTGGGTGAAAAACTGTTTTTT.

The chain recombines TRBV5-4 with TRBJ2-3; no firm D call. The germline gives CDR1 SGHNT, CDR2 YYREEE (reference sequence). The CDR3 totals 16 residues. V was pared by 4 bases and J by 4 bases, with 19 bases between. In nucleotides, the CDR3 is TGTGCCAGCAGCGACAAGAAGAGGAGTAACGCAGATACGCAGTATTTT. This encodes CASSDKKRSNADTQYF.